This TCR beta chain was recovered during a study of identical twins. TCRdb independently ran MiXCR on the 5' RACE reads; one entry per CDR3 protein. The sample has 500,000 to 600,000 distinct CDR3 sequences; approximately 22% are singletons. The CDR3 is made up of 16 amino acids. The ends lost 6 bases at V and 2 bases at J; junction bases unmatched: 10. The same sample was also studied in work on T cells expressing NK-cell markers. That work contributes: Most of the eight sequenced donors were HCMV-seropositive; one was seronegative. Also leading the CD3+CD56-NKG2C+ fraction in a few donors were these clonotypes. Whether expanded NKG2C+ T cell clones recognized HCMV stayed uncertain.

Sequencing used CD4+ T cells sorted from blood. The sequence derives from a woman in her late teens or twenties in good health. This rearrangement joins TRBV12-3 or TRBV12-4 to TRBJ2-1; 7 nucleotides line up with TRBD2. DNA for the CDR3: TGTGCCAGCAGGCGAAGGGCGGGAGAGACCTACAATGAGCAGTTCTTC. This codes for CASRRRAGETYNEQFF.